A single TCR beta chain is shown here with its context. Its antigen remains unknown. Clones were read by immunoSEQ multiplex PCR, and TCRdb kept only the in-frame ones, dropping some. Of 10,000 to 12,000 clones listed, about three fifths are singletons. The sample comes from a study of CD4+ T cells in melanoma. General observations from the study: CD8+ T cell, macrophage and B cell function reportedly correlated with neoantigen-specific CD4+ T cells. Reportedly, melanoma neoantigen-specific CD4+ T cells showed varied differentiation states.

Germline V gene data show CDR1 as MGHDK and CDR2 as SYGVNS. Unmatched junction bases numbered 5, after V lost 7 bases and J lost 1 base. This CDR3 comprises 14 residues. The sample consisted of cells from a culture (not recorded whether cultured in vitro). The TCR sequence derives from a human donor with melanoma. The V and J genes are TRBV25-1 and TRBJ2-5; 8 bases line up with TRBD2. The CDR3 DNA reads as TGTGCCAGCACGGTAGCGGGGAGCCAAGAGACCCAGTACTTC. It translates to CASTVAGSQETQYF.